The 5 T cell receptor beta chains given below trace back to one sample, sequenced in a study of blood T cell repertoires in COVID-19. Data came from immunoSEQ multiplex PCR; TCRdb stores just in-frame clones and leaves some out. This table has 30,000 or so clones, more than 80% appearing once. Material for sequencing was peripheral blood. The receptors originated from a male donor with active COVID-19.

The chain joins TRBV7-2 to TRBJ1-2, with TRBD1 matching over 9 bases. Per the germline V gene, CDR1 is SGHTA and CDR2 is FQGNSA. V trimming: 1 base; J trimming: 6 bases; junction bases outside the gene matches: 3. The CDR3 covers 14 residues. This chain's CDR3 is CASSLDRGLHGYTF. DNA of the CDR3: TGTGCCAGCAGCTTAGACAGGGGGCTGCATGGCTACACCTTC.

The chain carries TRBV27 and TRBJ1-1; 9 nucleotides align to TRBD1. In germline, CDR1 is MNHEY, CDR2 SMNVEV (reference sequence). This CDR3 has 14 residues. Unmatched junction bases numbered 8, after V lost 6 bases and J lost 6 bases. The CDR3 loop is CASRAQGASAEAFF. The CDR3 DNA reads as TGTGCCAGCAGGGCACAGGGGGCGTCAGCTGAAGCTTTCTTT.

The V and J genes are TRBV27 and TRBJ1-4, with 9 bases identical to TRBD1. Germline CDR1 MNHEY, CDR2 SMNVEV (reference sequence). There are 13 residues in the CDR3. V dropped 6 bases and J dropped 8; count of bases not matched to a gene: 4. The CDR3 spells CASRGQGREKLFF. The CDR3 DNA sequence: TGTGCCAGCAGGGGACAGGGCAGAGAAAAACTGTTTTTT. The full variable domain, rest sourced from reference TRBV27 and TRBJ1-4, is EAQVTQNPRYLITVTGKKLTVTCSQNMNHEYMSWYRQDPGLGLRQIYYSMNVEVTDKGDVPEGYKVSRKEKRNFPLILESPSPNQTSLYFCASRGQGREKLFFGSGTQLSVL.

The chain employs TRBV10-3 and TRBJ1-4; 7 bases agree with TRBD1. This CDR3 region has 16 residues. In germline, CDR1 is ENHRY, CDR2 SYGVKD. Germline trimming cut 3 bases from V and 5 bases from J; bases unmatched to any gene: 9. In DNA form, the CDR3 reads TGTGCCATCAGTGATAACCTTGGGACAGCGAATGAAAAACTGTTTTTT. It specifies CAISDNLGTANEKLFF.

The rearrangement uses TRBV6-2 or TRBV6-3 and TRBJ2-5, with TRBD2 as a possible D gene (6 bases). V lost 6 bases and J 4 bases, leaving 18 bases between the germline ends. The V gene's germline CDR1 is MNHEY and CDR2 SVGEGT. CDR3 length: 15 residues. The CDR3 nucleotides read TGTGCCAGCAGCCGCGGGACCCTGGGATCAGAGACCCAGTACTTC. Protein: CASSRGTLGSETQYF.